This T cell receptor beta chain stems from a study of cytomegalovirus exposure and HLA in healthy donors. Notes on the study in general: An apparent linkage of common viral pathogens to several of the most significant clusters emerged in a later analysis. Altogether, 160 or so TCR beta chains were recorded as cytomegalovirus-associated.

On this clone: Its antigen remains unknown.

Primers included in the PCR were 60 Vbeta and 13 Jbeta primers. Libraries were prepared by immunoSEQ multiplex PCR; TCRdb keeps only in-frame clonotypes and omits some of them. Counted here are 130,000 or so clones, around nine tenths occurring once; the ten biggest clones make up 5.2%. The trim removed 4 bases at V and 0 bases at J, leaving 7 bases unmatched. This CDR3 spans 18 amino acids. Per the germline V gene, CDR1 is LNHDA and CDR2 is SQIVND (reference sequence). The V call is TRBV19, the J call TRBJ2-6; 9 positions match TRBD1. The sample taken for sequencing was PBMCs. The source of this sequence is a woman in her twenties or thirties in good health and CMV-seronegative. The CDR3 sequence is CASSTGTGTNSGANVLTF. The CDR3 nucleotides are TGTGCCAGTAGTACAGGGACAGGGACAAACTCTGGGGCCAACGTCCTGACTTTC. The full variable domain, with the rest looked up from reference TRBV19 and TRBJ2-6, is DGGITQSPKYLFRKEGQNVTLSCEQNLNHDAMYWYRQDPGQGLRLIYYSQIVNDFQKGDIAEGYSVSREKKESFPLTVTSAQKNPTAFYLCASSTGTGTNSGANVLTFGAGSRLTVL.